A single sample gave rise to the 26 T cell receptor beta chains below, sequenced in a study of cytomegalovirus exposure and HLA in healthy donors. Primers for the PCR totalled 60 Vbeta and 13 Jbeta. The data were produced by immunoSEQ multiplex PCR, yet TCRdb's version contains in-frame clones alone and is incomplete. The sample has 100,000 to 150,000 clones; approximately 82% are singletons. Sequenced input: PBMCs. Receptors were obtained from a female donor in good health and CMV-seronegative.

This clone was picked up one time. This rearrangement joins TRBV7-9 to TRBJ2-3; 12 bases match TRBD1. Germline V gives CDR1 SEHNR, CDR2 FQNEAQ (reference sequence). The CDR3 extends over 16 amino acids. Trimming removed 4 bases from V and 6 bases from J; junction bases left unmatched: 8. This CDR3 reads CASSSIGTGGSDTQYF. In nucleotides, the CDR3 is TGTGCCAGCAGCTCGATCGGGACAGGGGGCTCGGATACGCAGTATTTT.

The chain carries TRBV4-3 and TRBJ1-1; 8 nucleotides match TRBD1. Trimming cost V 0 bases and J 0 bases; bases outside gene matches: 6. CDR1 and CDR2 (germline): LGHNA, YSLEER. This CDR3 has 17 amino acids. The CDR3 loop is CASSQERGDRMNTEAFF. The CDR3 nucleotides read TGCGCCAGCAGCCAAGAGAGGGGGGACAGGATGAACACTGAAGCTTTCTTT.

The rearrangement links TRBV7-2 to TRBJ2-7, with 11 bases aligning to TRBD2. V lost 5 bases and J lost 8; bases outside the gene matches: 20. Germline CDR1 and CDR2: SGHTA and FQGNSA. The CDR3 spans 18 residues. CDR3 sequence (DNA): TGTGCCAGCAGCCCAAGGGTGCCGGGACTAGCGGTTCCTACGAAGCAGTACTTC. Residues: CASSPRVPGLAVPTKQYF.

The chain has TRBV5-6 and TRBJ2-7; TRBD1 is a possible D gene (5 bases). The V end was cut by 0 bases, the J end by 3 bases, with 7 bases between. There are 13 residues in the CDR3. CDR1 is SGHDT and CDR2 is YYEEEE in the germline V gene. CDR3 sequence (DNA): TGTGCCAGCAGCTTGGCAGGGTACTACGAGCAGTACTTC. It codes for CASSLAGYYEQYF.

This rearrangement joins TRBV19 to TRBJ1-2; 7 positions agree with TRBD1. CDR3 length: 15 amino acids. Per the germline V gene, CDR1 is LNHDA and CDR2 is SQIVND (reference sequence). The V segment lost 8 bases and the J segment 5 bases; nucleotides outside the gene matches: 14. The CDR3 nucleotides are TGTGCCAGTCTTGCTCGGAGAGGGGGCCGTTATGGCTACACCTTC. It yields the protein CASLARRGGRYGYTF. Full variable domain (missing parts from reference TRBV19 and TRBJ1-2): DGGITQSPKYLFRKEGQNVTLSCEQNLNHDAMYWYRQDPGQGLRLIYYSQIVNDFQKGDIAEGYSVSREKKESFPLTVTSAQKNPTAFYLCASLARRGGRYGYTFGSGTRLTVV.

In nucleotides, the CDR3 is TGTGCCAGCAGCTTTAACGCGGTCGGCACAGATACGCAGTATTTT. This translates into CASSFNAVGTDTQYF. This sequence joins TRBV5-5 and TRBJ2-3, with no clear D. The CDR3 runs to 15 residues. Trimming stripped 2 bases from V and 1 base from J, with 11 bases between. Germline CDR1 reads SGHKS; CDR2 reads YYEKEE (reference sequence).

This clone was counted a few times. This chain joins TRBV6-5 and TRBJ1-1; 7 positions agree with TRBD1. Germline V CDR1 and CDR2: MNHEY, SVGAGI. Trimming took 5 bases from V and 1 from J; bases not matched to a gene: 7. The CDR3 has 15 residues. The chain's CDR3 is CASSPRTGQNTEAFF. CDR3 nucleotides: TGTGCCAGCAGTCCGCGGACAGGTCAGAACACTGAAGCTTTCTTT.

The CDR3, as DNA: TGCGCCAGCAGCCACGGGGGGTGGGGGGACGGCCCCGGGGAGCTGTTTTTT. Its protein is CASSHGGWGDGPGELFF. The chain uses TRBV4-1 and TRBJ2-2; 7 nucleotides match TRBD2. The CDR3 has 17 residues. Germline-derived CDR1 and CDR2 are MGHRA and YSYEKL. The ends lost 3 bases at V and 6 bases at J; junction bases unmatched: 13.

A few counts support this clone. The chain combines TRBV5-1 with TRBJ1-1; tentatively, D is TRBD1 (6 bases). CDR1 is SGHRS and CDR2 is YFSETQ in the germline V gene. V gave up 5 bases and J gave up 5 bases, with 13 bases separating them. This CDR3 region has 13 residues. The CDR3: CASRREGGTEAFF. In DNA form, the CDR3 reads TGCGCCAGCAGGCGGGAGGGGGGTACTGAAGCTTTCTTT.

The chain joins TRBV5-6 to TRBJ2-7, with D possibly being TRBD1 (5 bases). The V end lost 1 base, the J end lost 0 bases, and 11 bases lay between the germline ends. In germline, CDR1 is SGHDT, CDR2 YYEEEE. The CDR3 has 15 amino acids. The CDR3 region has the DNA TGTGCCAGCAGCTTGTTCTCGACAGTCTCCTACGAGCAGTACTTC. This translates into CASSLFSTVSYEQYF.

The V and J genes are TRBV6-6 and TRBJ2-3, with D possibly being TRBD1 (5 bases). V lost 0 bases, J lost 3 bases, and 13 bases lay in between. The length of the CDR3 is 16 residues. Germline CDR1 reads MNHNY; CDR2 reads SVGAGI (reference sequence). CDR3 sequence reads: CASSYSPGSSTDTQYF. DNA for the CDR3: TGTGCCAGCAGTTACTCGCCAGGGTCGTCGACAGATACGCAGTATTTT.

There are a few counts of this clone. This sequence joins TRBV5-4 and TRBJ1-3; 9 positions match TRBD1. Trimming cost V 0 bases and J 3 bases; bases outside gene matches: 4. Per germline, CDR1 SGHNT and CDR2 YYREEE (reference sequence). This CDR3 region has 16 residues. The CDR3, as DNA: TGTGCCAGCAGCTTGGGGACAGGGGCCGGTGGAAACACCATATATTTT. Amino acid sequence: CASSLGTGAGGNTIYF.

This clone was detected only a few times. Additional DNA sequences in this sample encode the identical CDR3. The rearrangement joins TRBV28 to TRBJ2-7; 9 nucleotides line up with TRBD1. Trimming removed 6 bases from V and 3 bases from J; junction bases left unmatched: 3. The CDR3 length is 13 residues. Germline CDR1 is MDHEN and CDR2 is SYDVKM. This chain's CDR3 is CASSSGQGYEQYF. In nucleotides, the CDR3 is TGTGCCAGCAGCTCGGGACAGGGCTACGAGCAGTACTTC.

The rearrangement links TRBV30 to TRBJ2-5, with 8 bases that match TRBD1. The CDR3 length is 15 residues. Germline lookup yields CDR1 GTSNPN and CDR2 SVGIG (reference sequence). V shed 5 bases and J 3 bases; nucleotides not matched to a gene: 11. CDR3 loop: CAWGPSGTGKETQYF. CDR3 DNA: TGTGCCTGGGGACCCTCCGGGACAGGAAAAGAGACCCAGTACTTC. The variable domain in full, completed from reference TRBV30 and TRBJ2-5, reads SQTIHQWPATLVQPVGSPLSLECTVEGTSNPNLYWYRQAAGRGLQLLFYSVGIGQISSEVPQNLSASRPQDRQFILSSKKLLLSDSGFYLCAWGPSGTGKETQYFGPGTRLLVL.

This clone has only one observation. The rearrangement joins TRBV19 to TRBJ2-1, with 10 bases that match TRBD2. Germline CDR1 is LNHDA and CDR2 is SQIVND (reference sequence). V trimming: 5 bases; J trimming: 8 bases; junction bases outside the gene matches: 6. CDR3 length: 14 residues. CDR3 DNA: TGTGCCAGTAGTGTAGCGGGAGGAAAGGATGAGCAGTTCTTC. As protein: CASSVAGGKDEQFF. The whole variable domain, filled in from reference TRBV19 and TRBJ2-1, reads DGGITQSPKYLFRKEGQNVTLSCEQNLNHDAMYWYRQDPGQGLRLIYYSQIVNDFQKGDIAEGYSVSREKKESFPLTVTSAQKNPTAFYLCASSVAGGKDEQFFGPGTRLTVL.

The chain combines TRBV30 with TRBJ1-4; TRBD1 agrees at 7 bases. J lost 8 bases, V lost 2 bases, and 14 bases had no gene match. Germline lookup yields CDR1 GTSNPN and CDR2 SVGIG (reference sequence). This CDR3 spans 16 amino acids. For the CDR3, the DNA is TGTGCCTGGAGTCCCCCTCCGGGACAGATTTTGGAAAAACTGTTTTTT. The encoded protein is CAWSPPPGQILEKLFF.

The chain is built from TRBV5-4 and TRBJ2-1, with D perhaps TRBD2 (5 bases). The CDR3 sequence is 15 residues long. CDR1 and CDR2 (germline): SGHNT, YYREEE (reference sequence). V lost 3 bases and J lost 9, with 19 bases in between. The CDR3 reads CASSSASGPLGEQFF. The CDR3 DNA is TGTGCCAGCAGCTCCGCCAGCGGACCCCTAGGTGAGCAGTTCTTC.

The table lists this clone with a few counts. The genes are TRBV5-5 and TRBJ2-7, with D perhaps matching TRBD1 (5 bases). V lost 0 bases, J lost 5 bases, and 12 bases lay in between. Germline loops: CDR1 SGHKS, CDR2 YYEKEE (reference sequence). The CDR3 consists of 14 residues. The CDR3 coding sequence is TGTGCCAGCAGCTTGGACGACCTGGGGCACGAGCAGTACTTC. Translated: CASSLDDLGHEQYF.

A few counts support this clone. The rearrangement uses TRBV13 and TRBJ2-5; 7 positions match TRBD2. From germline, CDR1 is PRHDT and CDR2 FYEKMQ (reference sequence). V lost 5 bases, J lost 4 bases, and 19 bases stayed unmatched. CDR3 length: 18 amino acids. The DNA for the CDR3 is TGTGCCAGCAGCCCCCCCCACGACTTGCGGGAGAGGCGAGAGACCCAGTACTTC. It encodes CASSPPHDLRERRETQYF. The full variable domain, rest sourced from reference TRBV13 and TRBJ2-5, is AAGVIQSPRHLIKEKRETATLKCYPIPRHDTVYWYQQGPGQDPQFLISFYEKMQSDKGSIPDRFSAQQFSDYHSELNMSSLELGDSALYFCASSPPHDLRERRETQYFGPGTRLLVL.

This CDR3 is CASSIQGPARETQYF. CDR3 sequence (DNA): TGTGCCAGTAGTATCCAGGGGCCTGCGCGGGAGACCCAGTACTTC. V gene TRBV19 combines with J gene TRBJ2-5; D may be TRBD1 (6 bases). Trimming left V 3 bases short and J 5 bases short, with 16 bases between. The CDR3 has 15 amino acids. Germline V gene lookup returns CDR1 LNHDA and CDR2 SQIVND (reference sequence).

Here the CDR3 DNA reads TGTGCCAGTAATCTAGCGGGAGGAGATACGCAGTATTTT. This translates into CASNLAGGDTQYF. The chain joins TRBV19 to TRBJ2-3; the match to TRBD2 covers 11 bases. The CDR3 is 13 amino acids. V lost 7 bases to trimming and J lost 5 bases; unmatched junction nucleotides: 2. From germline, CDR1 is LNHDA and CDR2 SQIVND (reference sequence).

This clone was picked up one time. This chain links TRBV28 with TRBJ2-7; 7 bases fit TRBD1. The germline gives CDR1 MDHEN, CDR2 SYDVKM. The V and J ends lost 5 bases and 2 bases, in that order; junction bases with no gene match: 6. The CDR3 runs 14 residues. In nucleotides, the CDR3 is TGTGCCAGCAGTACAGGGGCAGTAACCTACGAGCAGTACTTC. Its translation is CASSTGAVTYEQYF.

V usage is TRBV6-6 and J usage is TRBJ1-5, with 7 bases lining up with TRBD1. Losses at the gene ends were 8 bases for V and 3 bases for J; bases not matched to a gene: 13. The CDR3 has 16 amino acids. The germline gives CDR1 MNHNY, CDR2 SVGAGI (reference sequence). The CDR3 DNA reads as TGTGCCAGCGGAAAAGGAGGGGGCGAGTACAATCAGCCCCAGCATTTT. Protein: CASGKGGGEYNQPQHF.

The rearrangement joins TRBV4-3 to TRBJ2-3, with D unclear. Germline CDR1 is LGHNA and CDR2 is YSLEER. V dropped 1 base and J dropped 5 bases, with 7 bases sitting between them. This CDR3 comprises 13 residues. In DNA, the CDR3 is TGCGCCAGCAGCCAAGCCTACGGAGATACGCAGTATTTT. It specifies CASSQAYGDTQYF.

V usage is TRBV18 and J usage is TRBJ2-5; no firm D call. Trimming removed 6 bases from V and 1 base from J, with 9 bases in between. Germline V lookup: CDR1 KGHSH, CDR2 LQKENI. This CDR3 comprises 13 residues. This chain's CDR3 is CASSVRSQETQYF. As DNA, the CDR3 is TGTGCCAGCTCGGTACGGAGCCAAGAGACCCAGTACTTC.

The V call is TRBV5-4, the J call TRBJ1-4; TRBD1 aligns across 7 bases. V shed 2 bases and J 6 bases; nucleotides not matched to a gene: 7. This CDR3 has 15 amino acids. Germline V lookup: CDR1 SGHNT, CDR2 YYREEE (reference sequence). Here the CDR3 reads CASSFTPGTDEKLFF. The CDR3 DNA sequence: TGTGCCAGCAGCTTCACCCCTGGGACAGATGAAAAACTGTTTTTT.